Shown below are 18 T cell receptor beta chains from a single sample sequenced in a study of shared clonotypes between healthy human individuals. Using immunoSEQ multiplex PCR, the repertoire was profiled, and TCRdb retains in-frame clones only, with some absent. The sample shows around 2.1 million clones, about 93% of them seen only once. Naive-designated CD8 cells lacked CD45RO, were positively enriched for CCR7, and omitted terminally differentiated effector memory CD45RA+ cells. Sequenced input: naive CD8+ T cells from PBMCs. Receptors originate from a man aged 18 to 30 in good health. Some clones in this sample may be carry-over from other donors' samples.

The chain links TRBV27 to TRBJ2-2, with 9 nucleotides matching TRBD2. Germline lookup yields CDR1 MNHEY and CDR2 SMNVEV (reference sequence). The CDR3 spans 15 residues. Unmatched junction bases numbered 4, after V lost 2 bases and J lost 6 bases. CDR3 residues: CASSLAGGASGELFF. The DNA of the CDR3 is TGTGCCAGCAGTTTAGCGGGAGGGGCGTCCGGGGAGCTGTTTTTT.

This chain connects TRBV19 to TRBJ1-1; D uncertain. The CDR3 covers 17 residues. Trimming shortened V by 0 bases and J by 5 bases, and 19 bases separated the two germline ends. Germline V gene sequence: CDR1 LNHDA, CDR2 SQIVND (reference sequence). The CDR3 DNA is TGTGCCAGTAGTATAGACCCCGCGCCCGGGGAAGGGACTGAAGCTTTCTTT. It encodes CASSIDPAPGEGTEAFF.

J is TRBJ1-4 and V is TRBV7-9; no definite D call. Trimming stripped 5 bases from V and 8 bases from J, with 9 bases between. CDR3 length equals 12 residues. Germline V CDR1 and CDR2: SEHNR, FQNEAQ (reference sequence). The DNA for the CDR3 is TGTGCCAGCAGCGCCGTCCGGGAAAAACTGTTTTTT. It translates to CASSAVREKLFF. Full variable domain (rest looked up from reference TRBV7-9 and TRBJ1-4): DTGVSQNPRHKITKRGQNVTFRCDPISEHNRLYWYRQTLGQGPEFLTYFQNEAQLEKSRLLSDRFSAERPKGSFSTLEIQRTEQGDSAMYLCASSAVREKLFFGSGTQLSVL.

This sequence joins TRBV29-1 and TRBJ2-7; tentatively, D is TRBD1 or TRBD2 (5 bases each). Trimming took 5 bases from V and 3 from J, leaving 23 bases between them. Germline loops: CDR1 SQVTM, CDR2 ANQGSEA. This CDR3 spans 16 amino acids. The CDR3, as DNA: TGCAGCGTTAAAATCCCGGGACCTCGAAGTGGCTACGAGCAGTACTTC. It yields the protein CSVKIPGPRSGYEQYF.

The CDR3 here is CATSTTSRGEVVYEQYF. In nucleotides, the CDR3 is TGTGCCACCAGCACCACCAGTAGAGGGGAGGTTGTCTACGAGCAGTACTTC. The chain uses TRBV15 and TRBJ2-7; D possibly corresponds to TRBD2 (6 bases). Trimming removed 4 bases at V and 3 bases at J, with 22 bases between. Per germline, CDR1 LNHNV and CDR2 YYDKDF (reference sequence). This CDR3 comprises 17 residues.

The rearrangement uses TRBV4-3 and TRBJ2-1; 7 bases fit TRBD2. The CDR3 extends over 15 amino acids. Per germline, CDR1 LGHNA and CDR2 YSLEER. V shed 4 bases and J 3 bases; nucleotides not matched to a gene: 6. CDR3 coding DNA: TGCGCCAGCAGCCGAGGAACTAGCGACTACAATGAGCAGTTCTTC. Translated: CASSRGTSDYNEQFF.

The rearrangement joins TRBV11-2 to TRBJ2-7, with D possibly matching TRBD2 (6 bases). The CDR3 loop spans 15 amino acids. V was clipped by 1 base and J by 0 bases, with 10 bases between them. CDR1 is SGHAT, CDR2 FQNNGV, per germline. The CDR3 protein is CASSLAAEGSYEQYF. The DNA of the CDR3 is TGTGCCAGCAGCTTAGCAGCGGAGGGCTCCTACGAGCAGTACTTC.

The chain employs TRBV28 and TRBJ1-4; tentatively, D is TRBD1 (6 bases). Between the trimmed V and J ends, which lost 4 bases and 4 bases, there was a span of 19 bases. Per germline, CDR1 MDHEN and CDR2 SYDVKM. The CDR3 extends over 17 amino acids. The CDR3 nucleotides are TGTGCCAGCAGTTCCCGGGACAACTGGGGCGGTAATGAAAAACTGTTTTTT. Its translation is CASSSRDNWGGNEKLFF.

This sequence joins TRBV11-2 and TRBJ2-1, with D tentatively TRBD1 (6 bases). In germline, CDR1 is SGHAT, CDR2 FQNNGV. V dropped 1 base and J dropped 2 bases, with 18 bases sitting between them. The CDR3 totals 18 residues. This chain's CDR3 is CASSLAPPGAGAYNEQFF. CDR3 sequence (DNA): TGTGCCAGCAGCTTAGCCCCCCCTGGGGCAGGGGCCTACAATGAGCAGTTCTTC.

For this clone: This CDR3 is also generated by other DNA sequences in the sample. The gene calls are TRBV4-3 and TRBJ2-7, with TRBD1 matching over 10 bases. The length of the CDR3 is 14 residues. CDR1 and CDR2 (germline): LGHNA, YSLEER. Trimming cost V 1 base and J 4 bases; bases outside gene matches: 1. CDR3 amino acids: CASSQGQGAYEQYF. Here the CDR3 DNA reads TGCGCCAGCAGCCAAGGACAGGGGGCATACGAGCAGTACTTC.

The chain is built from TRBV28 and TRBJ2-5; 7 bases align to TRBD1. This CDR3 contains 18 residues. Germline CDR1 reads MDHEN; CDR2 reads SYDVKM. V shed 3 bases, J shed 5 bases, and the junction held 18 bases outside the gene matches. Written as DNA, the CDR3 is TGTGCCAGCAGTTTTGAGGGGTCGGGACAGCAGGCGTGGGAGACCCAGTACTTC. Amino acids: CASSFEGSGQQAWETQYF.

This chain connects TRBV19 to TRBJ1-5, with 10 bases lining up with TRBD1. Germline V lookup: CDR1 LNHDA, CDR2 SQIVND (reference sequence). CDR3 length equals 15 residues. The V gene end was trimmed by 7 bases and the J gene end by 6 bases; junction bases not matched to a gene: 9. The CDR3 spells CASMTGTGVSQPQHF. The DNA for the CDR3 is TGTGCCAGTATGACCGGGACAGGGGTCTCTCAGCCCCAGCATTTT.

The CDR3 reads CASSLGRAIGGAQGYTF. Written as DNA, the CDR3 is TGTGCCAGCAGCTTAGGGAGGGCTATAGGGGGCGCTCAGGGCTACACCTTC. The gene calls are TRBV7-2 and TRBJ1-2; TRBD1 aligns across 7 bases. The CDR3 runs 17 residues. Unmatched junction bases numbered 16, after V lost 1 base and J lost 8 bases. The germline V gene has CDR1 SGHTA and CDR2 FQGNSA.

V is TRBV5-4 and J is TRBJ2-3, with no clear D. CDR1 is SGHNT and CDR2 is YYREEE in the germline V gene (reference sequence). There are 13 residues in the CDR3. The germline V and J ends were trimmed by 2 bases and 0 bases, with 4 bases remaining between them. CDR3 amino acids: CASSFPSTDTQYF. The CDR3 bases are TGTGCCAGCAGCTTCCCTAGCACAGATACGCAGTATTTT.

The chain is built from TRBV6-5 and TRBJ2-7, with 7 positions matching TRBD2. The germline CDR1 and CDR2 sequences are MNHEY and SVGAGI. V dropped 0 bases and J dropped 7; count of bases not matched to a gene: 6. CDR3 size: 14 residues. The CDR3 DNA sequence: TGTGCCAGCAGTTACTCTTCGGGAGGAGGTGAGCAGTACTTC. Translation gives CASSYSSGGGEQYF.

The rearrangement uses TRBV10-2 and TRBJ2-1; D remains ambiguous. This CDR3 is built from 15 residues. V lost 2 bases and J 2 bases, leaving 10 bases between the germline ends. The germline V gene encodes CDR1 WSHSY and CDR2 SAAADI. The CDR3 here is CASSEKSFPYNEQFF. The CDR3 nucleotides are TGCGCCAGCAGTGAGAAGAGTTTCCCCTACAATGAGCAGTTCTTC.

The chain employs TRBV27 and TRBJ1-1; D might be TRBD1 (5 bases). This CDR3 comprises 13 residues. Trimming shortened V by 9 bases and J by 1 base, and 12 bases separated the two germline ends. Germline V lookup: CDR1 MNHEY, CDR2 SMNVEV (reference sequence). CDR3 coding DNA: TGTGCCAGTCGGACACCTGGGAACACTGAAGCTTTCTTT. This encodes CASRTPGNTEAFF.

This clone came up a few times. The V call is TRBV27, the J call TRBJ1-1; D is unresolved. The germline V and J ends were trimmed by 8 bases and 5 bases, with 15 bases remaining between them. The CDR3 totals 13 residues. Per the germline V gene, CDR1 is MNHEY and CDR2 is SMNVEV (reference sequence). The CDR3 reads CASFPRGGTEAFF. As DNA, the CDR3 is TGTGCCAGCTTTCCGCGGGGAGGGACTGAAGCTTTCTTT.